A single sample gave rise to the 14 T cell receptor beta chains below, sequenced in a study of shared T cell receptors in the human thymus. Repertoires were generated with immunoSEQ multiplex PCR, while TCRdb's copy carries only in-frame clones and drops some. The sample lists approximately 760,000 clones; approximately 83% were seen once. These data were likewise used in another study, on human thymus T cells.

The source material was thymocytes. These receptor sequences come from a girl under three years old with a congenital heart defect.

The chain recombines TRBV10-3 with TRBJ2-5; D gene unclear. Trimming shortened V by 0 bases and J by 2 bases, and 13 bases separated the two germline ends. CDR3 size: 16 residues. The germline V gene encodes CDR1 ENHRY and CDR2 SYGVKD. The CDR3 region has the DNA TGTGCCATCAGTGAGTCCGTAACAGCCGTTCAAGAGACCCAGTACTTC. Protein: CAISESVTAVQETQYF.

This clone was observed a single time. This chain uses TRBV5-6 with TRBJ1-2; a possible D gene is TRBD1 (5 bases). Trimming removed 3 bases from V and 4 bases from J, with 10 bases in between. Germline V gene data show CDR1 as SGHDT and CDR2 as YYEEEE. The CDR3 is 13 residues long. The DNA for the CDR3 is TGTGCCAGCAGCTCCGGGGGGAGCTATGGCTACACCTTC. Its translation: CASSSGGSYGYTF.

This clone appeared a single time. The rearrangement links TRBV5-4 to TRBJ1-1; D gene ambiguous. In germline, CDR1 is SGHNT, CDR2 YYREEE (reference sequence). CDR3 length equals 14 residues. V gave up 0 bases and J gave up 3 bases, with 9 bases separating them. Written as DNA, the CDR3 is TGTGCCAGCAGCTTGGTCGGGTTAGACACTGAAGCTTTCTTT. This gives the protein CASSLVGLDTEAFF.

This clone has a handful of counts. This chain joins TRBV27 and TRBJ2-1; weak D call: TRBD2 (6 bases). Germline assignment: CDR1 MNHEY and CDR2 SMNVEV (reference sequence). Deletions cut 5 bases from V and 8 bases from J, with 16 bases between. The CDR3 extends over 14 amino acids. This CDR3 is CASSVEGSRDEQFF. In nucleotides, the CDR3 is TGTGCCAGCAGTGTGGAGGGGAGTAGAGATGAGCAGTTCTTC.

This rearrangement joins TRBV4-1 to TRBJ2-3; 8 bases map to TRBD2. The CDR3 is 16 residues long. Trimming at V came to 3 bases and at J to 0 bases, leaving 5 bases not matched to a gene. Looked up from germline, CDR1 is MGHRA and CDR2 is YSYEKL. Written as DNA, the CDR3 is TGCGCCAGCAGCCATAGACTAGCGACTAGCACAGATACGCAGTATTTT. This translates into CASSHRLATSTDTQYF.

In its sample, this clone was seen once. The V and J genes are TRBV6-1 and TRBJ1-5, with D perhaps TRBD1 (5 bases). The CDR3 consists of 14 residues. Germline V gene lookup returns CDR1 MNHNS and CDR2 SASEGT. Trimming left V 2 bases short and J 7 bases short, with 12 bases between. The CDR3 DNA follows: TGTGCCAGCAGTGAAAGGGGCCGGTACCAGCCCCAGCATTTT. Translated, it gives CASSERGRYQPQHF.

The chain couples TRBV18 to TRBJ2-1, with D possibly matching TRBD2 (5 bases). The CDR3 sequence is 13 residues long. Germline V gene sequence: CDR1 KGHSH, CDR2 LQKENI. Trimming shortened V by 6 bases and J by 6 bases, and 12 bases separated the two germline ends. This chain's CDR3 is CASSLGRTNEQFF. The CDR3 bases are TGTGCCAGCTCCTTAGGGAGAACCAATGAGCAGTTCTTC.

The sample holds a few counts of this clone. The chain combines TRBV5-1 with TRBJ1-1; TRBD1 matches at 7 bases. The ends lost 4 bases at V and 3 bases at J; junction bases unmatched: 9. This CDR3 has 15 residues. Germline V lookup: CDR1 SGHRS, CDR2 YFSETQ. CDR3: CASSPPTGTDTEAFF. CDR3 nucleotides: TGCGCCAGCAGCCCCCCGACAGGGACCGACACTGAAGCTTTCTTT.

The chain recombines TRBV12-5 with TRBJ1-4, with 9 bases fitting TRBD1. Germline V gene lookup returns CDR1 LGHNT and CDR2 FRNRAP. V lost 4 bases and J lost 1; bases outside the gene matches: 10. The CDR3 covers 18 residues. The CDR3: CASGSTGGSGRTNEKLFF. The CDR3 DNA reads TGTGCTAGTGGTTCGACAGGGGGGTCAGGGCGAACTAATGAAAAACTGTTTTTT.

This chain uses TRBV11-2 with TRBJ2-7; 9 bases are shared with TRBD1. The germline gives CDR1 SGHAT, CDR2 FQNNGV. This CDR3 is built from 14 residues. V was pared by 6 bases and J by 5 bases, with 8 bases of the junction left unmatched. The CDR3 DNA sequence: TGTGCCAGCAGTCAATGGGACAGGGCGAACGAGCAGTACTTC. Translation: CASSQWDRANEQYF.

The CDR3 sequence is CASSKHRGVLGYGYTF. CDR3 DNA: TGTGCCAGCAGCAAACACAGGGGGGTTCTTGGCTATGGCTACACCTTC. The chain couples TRBV21-1 to TRBJ1-2; the table assigns TRBD1, which was not confirmed against the DNA. TRBV21-1 is a pseudogene. This CDR3 contains 16 residues.

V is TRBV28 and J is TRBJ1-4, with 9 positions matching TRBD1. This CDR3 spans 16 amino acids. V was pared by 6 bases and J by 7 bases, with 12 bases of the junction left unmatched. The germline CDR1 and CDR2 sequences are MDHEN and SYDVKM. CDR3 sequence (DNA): TGTGCCAGCAGACTCCCCCGGGGGACAGGGTTTGAAAAACTGTTTTTT. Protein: CASRLPRGTGFEKLFF.

The CDR3 DNA is TGTGCCAGCAGCTTCTACATAACTAGAGCTAAAGAGACCCAGTACTTC. It translates to CASSFYITRAKETQYF. The rearrangement links TRBV7-6 to TRBJ2-5; D is perhaps TRBD2 (5 bases). The CDR3 has 16 amino acids. Germline V gene sequence: CDR1 SGHVS, CDR2 FNYEAQ. The V gene lost 3 bases and the J gene lost 3 bases, with 17 bases spanning the gap.

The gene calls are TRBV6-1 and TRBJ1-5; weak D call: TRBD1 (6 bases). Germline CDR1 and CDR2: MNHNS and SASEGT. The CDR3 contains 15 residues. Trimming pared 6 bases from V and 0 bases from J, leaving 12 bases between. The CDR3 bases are TGTGCCAGCAGGGGGGCCACATATAGCAATCAGCCCCAGCATTTT. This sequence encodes CASRGATYSNQPQHF.